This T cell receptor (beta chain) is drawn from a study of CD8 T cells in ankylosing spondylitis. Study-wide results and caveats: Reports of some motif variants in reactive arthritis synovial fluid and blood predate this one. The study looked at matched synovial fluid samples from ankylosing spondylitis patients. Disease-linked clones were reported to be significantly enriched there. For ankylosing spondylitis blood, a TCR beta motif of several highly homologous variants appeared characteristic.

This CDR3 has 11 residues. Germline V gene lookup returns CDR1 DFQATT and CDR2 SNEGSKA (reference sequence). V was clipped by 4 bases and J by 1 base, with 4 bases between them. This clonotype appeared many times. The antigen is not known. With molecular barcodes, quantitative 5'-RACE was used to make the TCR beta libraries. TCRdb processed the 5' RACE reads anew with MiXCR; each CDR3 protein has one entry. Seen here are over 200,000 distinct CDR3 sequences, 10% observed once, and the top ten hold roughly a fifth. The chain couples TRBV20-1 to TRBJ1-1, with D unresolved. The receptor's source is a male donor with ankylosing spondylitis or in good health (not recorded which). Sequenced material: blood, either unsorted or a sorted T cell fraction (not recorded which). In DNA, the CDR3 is TGCAGTGCTACCTGGAACACTGAAGCTTTCTTT. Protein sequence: CSATWNTEAFF.